Each of the 23 T cell receptor beta chains below was sequenced from the same sample in a study of beta chain features in type 1 diabetes. Study-level findings and limits: Moderate but significant shortening of TCRB CDR3s was recorded in all four CD4+ subsets from Type 1 diabetes patients.

These TCRs are of unknown antigen specificity. Every isolated RNA sample was fully reverse transcribed, so sequencing captured expressed TCRB transcripts. Clones were read by immunoSEQ multiplex PCR, and TCRdb kept only the in-frame ones, dropping some. The sample includes 150,000 or so clones, about 63% of them seen just once. Sequencing used naive CD4+ T cells from blood. These receptors originate from a man aged 30-40 years with type 1 diabetes.

The CDR3 loop reads CASSPIRGNSPLHF. Here the CDR3 DNA reads TGTGCCAGCAGCCCGATCAGGGGCAATTCACCCCTCCACTTT. The genes are TRBV27 and TRBJ1-6; D may be TRBD1 (6 bases). Germline V gene data show CDR1 as MNHEY and CDR2 as SMNVEV (reference sequence). V lost 6 bases and J lost 7, with 13 bases in between. The CDR3 has 14 amino acids.

This rearrangement joins TRBV12-5 to TRBJ1-1; D uncertain. The CDR3 runs to 12 residues. V gave up 5 bases and J gave up 4 bases, with 8 bases separating them. Germline V gives CDR1 LGHNT, CDR2 FRNRAP. CDR3 amino acids: CASGTLSTEAFF. CDR3 coding DNA: TGTGCTAGTGGTACCTTAAGCACTGAAGCTTTCTTT. Combining the CDR3 with reference TRBV12-5 and TRBJ1-1 gives the whole variable domain DARVTQTPRHKVTEMGQEVTMRCQPILGHNTVFWYRQTMMQGLELLAYFRNRAPLDDSGMPKDRFSAEMPDATLATLKIQPSEPRDSAVYFCASGTLSTEAFFGQGTRLTVV.

The genes are TRBV5-1 and TRBJ2-1; 7 bases fit TRBD1. Germline V gene lookup returns CDR1 SGHRS and CDR2 YFSETQ. V trimming: 3 bases; J trimming: 5 bases; junction bases outside the gene matches: 5. The CDR3 covers 14 residues. For the CDR3, the DNA is TGCGCCAGCAGCTATGGGACAGAAAACAATGAGCAGTTCTTC. Translated: CASSYGTENNEQFF.

V gene TRBV29-1 combines with J gene TRBJ2-7, with 9 bases lining up with TRBD1. Germline assignment: CDR1 SQVTM and CDR2 ANQGSEA. CDR3 length equals 14 residues. V was clipped by 4 bases and J by 1 base; unmatched bases: 5. The CDR3 DNA is TGCAGCGTTGCCGGGACAGGGTCATCCTACGAGCAGTACTTC. It codes for CSVAGTGSSYEQYF.

The rearrangement links TRBV14 to TRBJ1-1, with unresolved D. This CDR3 is built from 13 residues. Trimming took 4 bases from V and 3 from J, leaving 9 bases between them. Germline V lookup: CDR1 SGHDN, CDR2 FVKESK. The CDR3 spells CASSLTEDTEAFF. The CDR3 DNA sequence: TGTGCCAGCAGCCTTACCGAGGACACTGAAGCTTTCTTT. The full variable domain, its missing parts supplied by reference TRBV14 and TRBJ1-1, is EAGVTQFPSHSVIEKGQTVTLRCDPISGHDNLYWYRRVMGKEIKFLLHFVKESKQDESGMPNNRFLAERTGGTYSTLKVQPAELEDSGVYFCASSLTEDTEAFFGQGTRLTVV.

The chain is built from TRBV25-1 and TRBJ2-7, with 11 bases that match TRBD2. V lost 8 bases to trimming and J lost 7 bases; unmatched junction nucleotides: 4. Looked up from germline, CDR1 is MGHDK and CDR2 is SYGVNS. CDR3 size: 12 residues. CDR3 amino acids: CASLLAGGEQYF. DNA of the CDR3: TGTGCCAGCCTGCTAGCGGGGGGTGAGCAGTACTTC.

The gene calls are TRBV30 and TRBJ2-1; D gene ambiguous. Germline CDR1 GTSNPN, CDR2 SVGIG (reference sequence). Trimming stripped 7 bases from V and 6 bases from J, with 19 bases between. This CDR3 is 14 amino acids long. Here the CDR3 DNA reads TGTGCCTTCTCGATGGCTAGTCTCCCCAATGAGCAGTTCTTC. It yields the protein CAFSMASLPNEQFF.

The chain joins TRBV25-1 to TRBJ2-6; the D is unclear. The CDR3 extends over 14 amino acids. With 4 bases removed from V and 0 bases from J, the gap between germline ends came to 4 bases. CDR1 is MGHDK, CDR2 SYGVNS, per germline. The CDR3 here is CASSASSGANVLTF. In DNA form, the CDR3 reads TGTGCCAGCAGTGCTAGCTCTGGGGCCAACGTCCTGACTTTC.

This clone has a handful of counts. This rearrangement joins TRBV30 to TRBJ2-5; 12 bases agree with TRBD2. The CDR3 sequence is 15 residues long. CDR1 is GTSNPN, CDR2 SVGIG, per germline (reference sequence). The J segment lost 3 bases and the V segment lost 3 bases, leaving 5 bases of the junction unmatched. In nucleotides, the CDR3 is TGTGCCTGGAGGCCGGGACTAGCGGGTAAAGAGACCCAGTACTTC. Translation: CAWRPGLAGKETQYF.

V and J are TRBV10-3 and TRBJ2-3, with 12 bases that match TRBD2. V lost 6 bases, J lost 5 bases, and 3 bases stayed unmatched. Germline V gene data show CDR1 as ENHRY and CDR2 as SYGVKD. This CDR3 is built from 14 residues. CDR3 amino acids: CAISEGLAGDTQYF. The CDR3 DNA sequence: TGTGCCATCAGCGAGGGACTAGCGGGAGATACGCAGTATTTT.

This clone came up a few times. The chain combines TRBV6-6 with TRBJ2-7; D gene unclear. This CDR3 has 12 amino acids. Between the trimmed V and J ends, which lost 4 bases and 4 bases, there was a span of 8 bases. Per germline, CDR1 MNHNY and CDR2 SVGAGI (reference sequence). The CDR3 sequence is CASSWDNYEQYF. CDR3 nucleotides: TGTGCCAGCAGTTGGGATAATTACGAGCAGTACTTC.

This chain uses TRBV27 with TRBJ1-1, with 8 bases matching TRBD1. The germline V gene has CDR1 MNHEY and CDR2 SMNVEV (reference sequence). This CDR3 contains 14 residues. J lost 0 bases, V lost 8 bases, and 5 bases had no gene match. This CDR3 reads CASQRQGMNTEAFF. The CDR3 DNA sequence: TGTGCCAGCCAGCGACAGGGGATGAACACTGAAGCTTTCTTT.

This rearrangement joins TRBV4-3 to TRBJ2-3; 7 positions match TRBD2. In germline, CDR1 is LGHNA, CDR2 YSLEER. The trim removed 4 bases at V and 5 bases at J, leaving 6 bases unmatched. CDR3 length: 14 residues. CDR3: CASSLSSGGDTQYF. The CDR3 DNA follows: TGCGCCAGCAGCCTTTCCTCGGGGGGAGATACGCAGTATTTT.

This rearrangement joins TRBV20-1 to TRBJ1-2; 10 bases agree with TRBD1. Germline V CDR1 and CDR2: DFQATT, SNEGSKA (reference sequence). The CDR3 has 11 amino acids. With V trimmed by 6 bases and J by 11 bases, 6 bases remained unmatched. In DNA, the CDR3 is TGCAGTGCGGAAGGGACAGGGGTGTACACCTTC. It yields the protein CSAEGTGVYTF.

V is TRBV6-5 and J is TRBJ2-7, with D possibly matching TRBD2 (5 bases). Deletions cut 0 bases from V and 4 bases from J, with 10 bases between. This CDR3 is 14 amino acids long. The germline gives CDR1 MNHEY, CDR2 SVGAGI. The CDR3 is CASSYSKGDYEQYF. The CDR3 region has the DNA TGTGCCAGCAGTTACTCCAAGGGAGATTACGAGCAGTACTTC.

The chain recombines TRBV9 with TRBJ2-6; no reliable D call. This CDR3 has 16 amino acids. In germline, CDR1 is SGDLS, CDR2 YYNGEE. V lost 2 bases and J 0 bases, leaving 9 bases between the germline ends. CDR3 sequence (DNA): TGTGCCAGCAGCGTCCAGACCGCCTCTGGGGCCAACGTCCTGACTTTC. Protein sequence: CASSVQTASGANVLTF.

V usage is TRBV9 and J usage is TRBJ2-3; D is undetermined. Germline-derived CDR1 and CDR2 are SGDLS and YYNGEE. This CDR3 region has 14 residues. V gave up 5 bases and J gave up 2 bases, with 12 bases separating them. For the CDR3, the DNA is TGTGCCAGCAGGGGCATTCTGTCCACAGATACGCAGTATTTT. This encodes CASRGILSTDTQYF.

The chain couples TRBV2 to TRBJ2-3; D is perhaps TRBD2 (6 bases). The V gene lost 4 bases and the J gene lost 0 bases, with 17 bases spanning the gap. The CDR3 is 17 residues long. The V gene's germline CDR1 is SNHLY and CDR2 FYNNEI. CDR3 nucleotides: TGTGCCAGCAGTGCCCGGTCGGAGGGCGTGAGCACAGATACGCAGTATTTT. This sequence encodes CASSARSEGVSTDTQYF.

The table lists this clone with a count of one. The chain is built from TRBV2 and TRBJ2-1; D remains ambiguous. Germline V gene lookup returns CDR1 SNHLY and CDR2 FYNNEI. V was clipped by 7 bases and J by 9 bases, with 16 bases between them. The CDR3 has 13 amino acids. CDR3 amino acids: CASTLGPGPEQFF. CDR3 nucleotide sequence: TGTGCCAGCACCCTAGGCCCCGGTCCTGAGCAGTTCTTC.

The chain combines TRBV23-1 with TRBJ2-7, with D uncertain. TRBV23-1 is an ORF for which the function is uncertain. The CDR3 runs to 13 residues. The germline V and J ends were trimmed by 4 bases and 1 base, with 8 bases remaining between them. The CDR3 loop is CASSPPSSYEQYF. In DNA, the CDR3 is TGCGCCAGCAGTCCTCCCTCTTCCTACGAGCAGTACTTC.

The gene calls are TRBV11-2 and TRBJ2-1; 11 nucleotides match TRBD1. CDR1 and CDR2 from the germline V gene are SGHAT and FQNNGV. This CDR3 contains 16 residues. The junction had 5 bases not matched to a gene; V was cut back by 5 bases and J by 2 bases. This chain's CDR3 is CASSQRDRGAYNEQFF. The CDR3 DNA reads as TGTGCCAGCAGCCAAAGGGACAGGGGGGCCTACAATGAGCAGTTCTTC.

Only a few counts were recorded for this clone. This chain uses TRBV5-1 with TRBJ2-7; D is ambiguous. This CDR3 spans 11 amino acids. V was shortened by 2 bases and J by 4 bases, with 4 bases between the two germline ends. Germline CDR1 reads SGHRS; CDR2 reads YFSETQ. The DNA of the CDR3 is TGCGCCAGCAGCTTCCTATACGAGCAGTACTTC. This translates into CASSFLYEQYF.

The V and J genes are TRBV2 and TRBJ2-3, with 12 bases matching TRBD2. The CDR3 sequence is 15 residues long. CDR1 SNHLY and CDR2 FYNNEI come from the germline V gene. J lost 3 bases, V lost 2 bases, and 0 bases had no gene match. Here the CDR3 DNA reads TGTGCCAGCAGTGAACTAGCGGGGGGGACAGATACGCAGTATTTT. This codes for CASSELAGGTDTQYF. The variable domain in full, with the rest retrieved from reference TRBV2 and TRBJ2-3, is EPEVTQTPSHQVTQMGQEVILRCVPISNHLYFYWYRQILGQKVEFLVSFYNNEISEKSEIFDDQFSVERPDGSNFTLKIRSTKLEDSAMYFCASSELAGGTDTQYFGPGTRLTVL.